This entry concerns a single T cell receptor beta chain. V was trimmed by 1 base and J by 10 bases, leaving 14 bases between them. Germline V lookup: CDR1 LGHDT, CDR2 YNNKEL (reference sequence). The CDR3 spans 15 residues. The entry originates in a study of T cell responses to AZD1222 COVID-19 vaccine. Profiled with immunoSEQ multiplex PCR; TCRdb holds only in-frame clones, not every one. The table has tens of thousands of clones, roughly 93% seen once. This specimen consisted of peripheral blood, obtained on day 0 of AZD1222 vaccination. The clonotype comes from an adult in good health. The V gene is TRBV3-1 (or the pseudogene TRBV3-2), the J gene TRBJ1-6, with no clear D. The CDR3 region has the DNA TGTGCCAGCAGCCAAGGGGGTCAGTTTGGCTCACCCCTCCACTTT. As protein: CASSQGGQFGSPLHF.